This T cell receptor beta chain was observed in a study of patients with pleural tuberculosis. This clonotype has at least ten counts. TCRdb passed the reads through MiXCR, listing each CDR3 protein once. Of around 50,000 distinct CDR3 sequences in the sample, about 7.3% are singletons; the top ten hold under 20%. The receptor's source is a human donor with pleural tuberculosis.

CDR3 residues: CASSNPSPQYF. The DNA of the CDR3 is TGTGCCAGCAGTAATCCCAGTCCGCAGTATTTT. The chain has TRBV12-3 or TRBV12-4 and TRBJ2-3; D call uncertain. V dropped 5 bases and J dropped 10 bases, with 10 bases sitting between them. The CDR3 has 11 residues.